Sequencing of this T cell receptor (beta chain) was carried out in a study of T-cell reconstitution after alpha-beta-depleted transplantation in children. Unique molecular identifiers tagged the TCRbeta library. Each CDR3 protein is one row after TCRdb ran MiXCR on the PCR reads. The sample shows around 670,000 distinct CDR3 sequences, over 10% of them seen only once. The sequence came from a girl aged 2 to 10 with congenital amegakaryocytic thrombocytopenia, due to receive a stem cell transplant. The sample consisted of PBMCs, taken before TCRalphabeta/CD19-depleted stem cell transplant.

The CDR3 bases are TGTGCCAGCAGACTCAGGGGAAAAGGGAACACCGGGGAGCTGTTTTTT. Translating it yields CASRLRGKGNTGELFF. The chain combines TRBV7-9 with TRBJ2-2, with D perhaps matching TRBD1 (6 bases). The CDR3 has 16 residues. Germline-derived CDR1 and CDR2 are SEHNR and FQNEAQ (reference sequence). The V end lost 6 bases, the J end lost 1 base, and 15 bases lay between the germline ends.